The present T cell receptor beta chain was sequenced within a study of preoperative IRX-2 immunotherapy in early breast cancer. Only in-frame clones appear in the TCRdb table, and some are missing; sequencing was by immunoSEQ multiplex PCR. The sample has approximately 11,000 clones, 75% to 90% seen once. The treatment is: preoperative locoregional IRX-2 cytokine immunotherapy. This phase Ib study tested locoregional IRX-2 cytokine immunotherapy given before surgery. This specimen consisted of lymph node tissue, obtained before IRX-2 immunotherapy. The clonotype originates from a human donor with breast cancer.

The CDR3 here is CASRTGTGPNYGYTF. The CDR3 nucleotides are TGTGCCAGCAGGACCGGGACAGGGCCCAACTATGGCTACACCTTC. This chain connects TRBV6-8 to TRBJ1-2, with 9 bases fitting TRBD1. Per germline, CDR1 MNHGY and CDR2 SAAAGT. V lost 6 bases to trimming and J lost 2 bases; unmatched junction nucleotides: 7. The CDR3 is 15 amino acids.